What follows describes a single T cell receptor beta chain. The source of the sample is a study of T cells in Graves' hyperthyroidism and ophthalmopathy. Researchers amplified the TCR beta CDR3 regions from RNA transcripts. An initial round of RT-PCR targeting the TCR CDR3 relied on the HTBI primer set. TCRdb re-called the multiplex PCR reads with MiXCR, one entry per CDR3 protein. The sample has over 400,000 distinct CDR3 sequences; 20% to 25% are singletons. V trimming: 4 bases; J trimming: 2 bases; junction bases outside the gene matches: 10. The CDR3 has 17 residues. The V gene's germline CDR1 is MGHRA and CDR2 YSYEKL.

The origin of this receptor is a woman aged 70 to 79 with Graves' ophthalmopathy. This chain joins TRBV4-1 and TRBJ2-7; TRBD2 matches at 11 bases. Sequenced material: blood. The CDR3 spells CASSPSSGRSRTYEQYF. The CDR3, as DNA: TGCGCCAGCAGCCCATCTAGCGGGAGGAGTAGAACCTACGAGCAGTACTTC.